This T cell receptor (beta chain) came from a study of shared clonotypes between healthy human individuals (dated by TCRdb to the early 2020s). At the level of the whole study: The cohort comprised a couple of women and a few men aged 18 to 49 years. The study deeply sequenced blood TCR repertoires of five healthy adults to estimate repertoire size and the extent of clonotype sharing between individuals. For each donor, three plates each were used for CD4 naive and CD4 memory, two plates were used for CD8 naive, and one plate was used for CD8 memory. Different laboratories and diverse techniques were used to prepare libraries and sequence TCR repertoires, to increase sequencing depth and limit assay-specific biases. Per donor, leukapheresis produced somewhere between about 0.9 and 9 billion PBMCs. The full study reports these points: Only blood was sampled, and tissue TCR repertoires likely differ from those in blood. Because the study included only a small number of donors, the genetic and exposure-history diversity represented was limited. Incomplete sequencing was indicated by rarefaction of sorted-subset datasets, despite the large sequencing depth. Pairwise subsampling led to the expectation that sequencing depth would affect the degree of clonotype sharing among donors. Naive subsets generally had larger estimated clonotype richness than memory subsets did. Across a handful of donors, roughly 5.4% of naive CD4, approximately 3.5% of naive CD8, around 2.1% of memory CD4, and around 0.4% of memory CD8 clonotypes were shared. Compared with non-shared clonotypes, clonotypes shared by all four sorted-subset donors had higher generation probabilities.

TCR CDR3 regions were amplified from genomic DNA by multiplex PCR using the deep immunoSEQ assay. Extracted genomic DNA from each cell subset was spread evenly across all wells of several immunoSEQ 96-well plates, with each plate serving as a replicate. Each replicate PCR for sorted subsets received roughly 0.2 ug genomic DNA, equal to roughly 29,000 T cell genomes. Purified libraries were quantified with a Qubit 3.0 fluorometer, sized on a Bioanalyzer 2100, and re-quantified with the KAPA Library Quantification kit. Each immunoSEQ 96-well plate was sequenced on its own single-read 150-cycle Illumina NextSeq 550 flow cell. In the authors' own workflow: Because only junctional sequences without quality scores were contained in the immunoSEQ output, filtering matching that applied to full-length reads could not be performed. To assign V/J genes and CDR3, sequences were annotated using PyIR, a Python wrapper for IgBLAST v1.9, with IMGT germline references. Reads were removed for weak V/J assignments (E-value above 1e-6), missing CDR3, stop codons, out-of-frame junctions, or ambiguous translated residues. A V3J clonotype was defined by an identical inferred V gene, J gene, and CDR3 amino acid sequence. The percentage overlap between two repertoires was calculated by dividing the number of shared unique clonotypes by the size of the smaller repertoire. Repertoire richness was assessed with RTK rarefaction, the Chao1 estimator, and Recon v2.1 estimates of unobserved clonotypes. Generation probabilities for all TCRbeta clonotypes obtained by the gDNA method from a few donors were computed using OLGA. The table comes from immuneACCESS by way of TCRdb, which keeps in-frame sequences with V and J called. Part of the clones is missing from these tables; in studies checked, under half for an unresolved V gene and the rest for unknown reasons. From that table come the V and J calls and clone size; the DNA was used to work out D and trimming. In this sample the table shows roughly 1,600,000 clones, approximately 98.5% of which occur a single time. In total, the top ten clones hold approximately 0.4% of the sample.

V lost 5 bases and J lost 7 bases; the stretch between them is 18 bases long. The germline V gene (reference sequence) supplies CDR1 PRHDT and CDR2 FYEKMQ. The CDR3, cysteine through phenylalanine, is 14 amino acids long. CDR3 DNA is the only sequence kept; it has 42 bases, read in frame from the first base. Healthy HIV-negative adults with no recently reported acute infections or vaccinations were included as donors. Every donor was a Caucasian adult living in Nashville, Tennessee, USA. Magnetic negative selection was used to enrich CD4+ T cells, after which naive cells were positively selected on CD45RA and the negative fraction became the memory subset. Blood was collected by leukapheresis, and PBMCs were isolated by Ficoll-Histopaque density gradient centrifugation and then cryopreserved in liquid nitrogen vapor phase. Analytical flow cytometry was used to check the purity and quantity of every magnetically sorted T cell population. Each sorted fraction had its genomic DNA isolated and then quantified by UV absorbance on a Nanodrop 2000c.

A word on this clone: The antigen this receptor binds is unknown. Per-nucleotide qualities are absent, and no much larger clonotype sits a single base away.

The sequence joins TRBV13 to TRBJ2-7; the D gene may be TRBD1 or TRBD2, since each aligns over 5 bases. The sample taken for sequencing was naive CD4+ T cells sorted from blood. What the cell subset or site label conveys for this sample: CD45RA+ positively selected. The sequence came from a man aged 25 to 40 in good health. The CDR3 amino acid sequence is: CASSPRVRGGEQYF. Here is the DNA: TGTGCCAGCAGCCCCAGGGTGAGGGGTGGGGAGCAGTACTTC. The CDR3 plus the reference TRBV13 and TRBJ2-7 genes for the other parts give the full variable domain: AAGVIQSPRHLIKEKRETATLKCYPIPRHDTVYWYQQGPGQDPQFLISFYEKMQSDKGSIPDRFSAQQFSDYHSELNMSSLELGDSALYFCASSPRVRGGEQYFGPGTRLTVT.